This TCR beta chain was recovered during a study of T cells in Graves' hyperthyroidism and ophthalmopathy. Researchers amplified the TCR beta CDR3 regions from RNA transcripts. HTBI primers were used for first-round RT-PCR of the TCR CDR3. One entry per CDR3 protein results from TCRdb running MiXCR on the multiplex PCR reads. The sample consists of fewer than 650,000 distinct CDR3 sequences, approximately 14% of them appearing once. V was pared by 0 bases and J by 4 bases, with 9 bases between. The CDR3 totals 14 residues. The germline CDR1 and CDR2 sequences are SGDLS and YYNGEE. Newly diagnosed patients aged 18 to 65 had hyperthyroidism of under 2 months' duration. Reasons for excluding patients were uncontrolled infection, other autoimmune disease, pregnancy or lactation. PBMCs were derived from approximately 10 ml fresh peripheral blood.

The material sequenced was blood. The chain combines TRBV9 with TRBJ2-3; no firm D call. The sequence came from a middle-aged woman with Graves' hyperthyroidism. CDR3 loop: CASSVARAADTQYF. The CDR3 DNA reads as TGTGCCAGCAGCGTAGCCCGCGCGGCAGATACGCAGTATTTT.